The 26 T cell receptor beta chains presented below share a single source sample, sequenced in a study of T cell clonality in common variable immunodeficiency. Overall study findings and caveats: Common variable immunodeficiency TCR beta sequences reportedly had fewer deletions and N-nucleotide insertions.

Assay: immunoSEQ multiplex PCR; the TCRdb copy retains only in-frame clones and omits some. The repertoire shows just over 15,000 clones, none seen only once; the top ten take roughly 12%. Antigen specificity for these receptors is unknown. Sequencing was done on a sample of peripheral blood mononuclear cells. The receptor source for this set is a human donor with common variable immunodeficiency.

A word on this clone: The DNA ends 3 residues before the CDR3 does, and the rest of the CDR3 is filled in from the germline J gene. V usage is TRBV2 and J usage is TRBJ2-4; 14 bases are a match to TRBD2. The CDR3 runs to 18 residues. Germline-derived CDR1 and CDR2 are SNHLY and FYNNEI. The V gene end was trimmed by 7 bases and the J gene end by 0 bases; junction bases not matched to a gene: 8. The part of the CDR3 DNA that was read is TGTGCCAGCAAACTGACTAGCGGGGGGGTTCTAGCCAAAAACATT. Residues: CASKLTSGGVLAKNI. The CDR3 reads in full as CASKLTSGGVLAKNIQYF.

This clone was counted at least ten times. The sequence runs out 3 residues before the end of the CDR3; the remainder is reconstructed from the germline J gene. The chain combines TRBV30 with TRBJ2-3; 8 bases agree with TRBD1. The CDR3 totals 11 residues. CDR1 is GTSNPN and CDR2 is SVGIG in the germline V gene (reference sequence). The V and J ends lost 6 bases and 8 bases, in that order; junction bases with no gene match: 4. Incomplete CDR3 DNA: TGTGCCTGCCACGGACAGGGTACG. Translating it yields CACHGQGT. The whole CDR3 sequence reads CACHGQGTQYF.

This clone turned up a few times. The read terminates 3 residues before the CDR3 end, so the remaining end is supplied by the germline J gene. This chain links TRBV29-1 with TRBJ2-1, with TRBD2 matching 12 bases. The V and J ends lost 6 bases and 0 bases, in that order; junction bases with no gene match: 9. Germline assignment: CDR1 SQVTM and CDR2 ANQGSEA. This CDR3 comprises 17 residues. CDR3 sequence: CSVAGTSGPGSYNEQFF. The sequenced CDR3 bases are TGCAGCGTGGCCGGGACTAGCGGGCCCGGCTCCTACAATGAG.

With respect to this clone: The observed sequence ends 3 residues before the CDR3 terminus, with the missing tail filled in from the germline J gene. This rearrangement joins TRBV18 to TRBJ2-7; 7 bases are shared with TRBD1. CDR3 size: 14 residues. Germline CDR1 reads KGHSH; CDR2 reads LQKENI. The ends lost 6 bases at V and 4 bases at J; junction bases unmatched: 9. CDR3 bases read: TGTGCCAGCTCCCAGACAGGGAACGAGTACGAG. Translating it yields CASSQTGNEYE. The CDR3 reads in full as CASSQTGNEYEQYF.

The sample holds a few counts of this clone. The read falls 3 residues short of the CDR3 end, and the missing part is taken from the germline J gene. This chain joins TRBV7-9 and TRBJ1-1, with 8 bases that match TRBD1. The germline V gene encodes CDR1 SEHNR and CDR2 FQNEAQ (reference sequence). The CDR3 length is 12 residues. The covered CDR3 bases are TGTGCCAGCAGCTTACAGGGGGCGAGG. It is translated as CASSLQGAR. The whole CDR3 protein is CASSLQGARAFF.

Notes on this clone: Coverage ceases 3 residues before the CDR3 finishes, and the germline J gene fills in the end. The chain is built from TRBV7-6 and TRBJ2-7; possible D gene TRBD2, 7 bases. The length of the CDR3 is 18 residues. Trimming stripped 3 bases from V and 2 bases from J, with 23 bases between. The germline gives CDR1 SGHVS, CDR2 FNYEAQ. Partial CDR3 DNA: TGTGCCAGCAGCTTGAAGCCGGCTAGAGGGGGGGCCCCCTACGAG. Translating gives CASSLKPARGGAPYE. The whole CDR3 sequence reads CASSLKPARGGAPYEQYF. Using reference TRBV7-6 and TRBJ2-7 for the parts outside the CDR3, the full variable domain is GAGVSQSPRYKVTKRGQDVALRCDPISGHVSLYWYRQALGQGPEFLTYFNYEAQQDKSGLPNDRFSAERPEGSISTLTIQRTEQRDSAMYRCASSLKPARGGAPYEQYFGPGTRLTVT.

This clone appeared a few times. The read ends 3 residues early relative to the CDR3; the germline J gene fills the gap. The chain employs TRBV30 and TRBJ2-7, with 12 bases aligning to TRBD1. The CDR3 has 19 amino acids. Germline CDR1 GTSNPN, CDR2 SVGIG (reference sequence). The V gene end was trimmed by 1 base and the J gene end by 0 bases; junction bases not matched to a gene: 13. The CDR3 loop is CAWSGTEGDRGPNSYEQYF. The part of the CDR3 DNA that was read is TGTGCCTGGAGTGGGACCGAGGGGGACAGGGGGCCCAACTCCTACGAG.

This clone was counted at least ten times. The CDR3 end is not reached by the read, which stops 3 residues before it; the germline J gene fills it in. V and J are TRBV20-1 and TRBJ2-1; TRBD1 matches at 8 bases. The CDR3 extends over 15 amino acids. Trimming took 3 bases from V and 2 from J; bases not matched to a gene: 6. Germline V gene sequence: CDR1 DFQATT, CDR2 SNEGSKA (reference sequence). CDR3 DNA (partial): TGCAGTGCTAGTTTAAGACAGGGGCCCTACAATGAG. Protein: CSASLRQGPYNE. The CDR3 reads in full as CSASLRQGPYNEQFF.

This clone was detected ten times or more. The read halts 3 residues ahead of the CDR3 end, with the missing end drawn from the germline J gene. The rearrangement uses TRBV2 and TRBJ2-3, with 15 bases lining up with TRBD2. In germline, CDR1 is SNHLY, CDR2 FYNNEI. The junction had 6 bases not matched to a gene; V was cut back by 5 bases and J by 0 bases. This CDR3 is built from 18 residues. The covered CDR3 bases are TGTGCCAGCAGTTCCGGGACTAGCGGGAGGCTGAGCACAGATACG. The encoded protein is CASSSGTSGRLSTDT. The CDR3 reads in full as CASSSGTSGRLSTDTQYF.

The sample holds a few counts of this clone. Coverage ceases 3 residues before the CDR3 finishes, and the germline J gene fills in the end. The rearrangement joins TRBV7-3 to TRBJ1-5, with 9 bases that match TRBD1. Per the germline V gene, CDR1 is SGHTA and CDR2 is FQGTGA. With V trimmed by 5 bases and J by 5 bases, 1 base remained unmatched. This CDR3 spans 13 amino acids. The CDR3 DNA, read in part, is TGTGCCAGCAGCAGGGACAGGGATCAGCCC. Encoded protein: CASSRDRDQP. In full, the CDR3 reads CASSRDRDQPQHF. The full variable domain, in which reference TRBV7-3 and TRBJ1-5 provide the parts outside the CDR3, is GAGVSQTPSNKVTEKGKYVELRCDPISGHTALYWYRQSLGQGPEFLIYFQGTGAADDSGLPNDRFFAVRPEGSVSTLKIQRTERGDSAVYLCASSRDRDQPQHFGDGTRLSIL.

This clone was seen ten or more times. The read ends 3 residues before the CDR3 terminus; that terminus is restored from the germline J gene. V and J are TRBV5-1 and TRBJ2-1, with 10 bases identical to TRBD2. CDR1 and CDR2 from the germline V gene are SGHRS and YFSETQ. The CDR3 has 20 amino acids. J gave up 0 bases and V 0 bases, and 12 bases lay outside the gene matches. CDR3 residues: CASSLAAGGPRSSSYNEQFF. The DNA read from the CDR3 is TGCGCCAGCAGCTTGGCAGCGGGAGGGCCCAGATCGAGCTCCTACAATGAG.

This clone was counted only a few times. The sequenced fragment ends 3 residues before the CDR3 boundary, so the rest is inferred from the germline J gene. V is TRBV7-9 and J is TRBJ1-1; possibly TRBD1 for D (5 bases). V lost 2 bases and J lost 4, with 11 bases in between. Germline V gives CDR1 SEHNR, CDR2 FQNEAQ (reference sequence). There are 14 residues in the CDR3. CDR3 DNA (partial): TGTGCCAGCAGCTTAAAGGCAGGGCCCACTGAA. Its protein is CASSLKAGPTE. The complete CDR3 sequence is CASSLKAGPTEAFF.

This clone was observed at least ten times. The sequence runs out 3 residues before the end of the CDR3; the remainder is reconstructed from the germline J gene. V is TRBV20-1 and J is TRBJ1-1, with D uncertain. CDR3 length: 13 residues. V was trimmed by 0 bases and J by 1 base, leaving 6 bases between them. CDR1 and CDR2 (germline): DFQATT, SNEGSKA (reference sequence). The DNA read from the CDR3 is TGCAGTGCTAGAGAAGCAGGGAACACTGAA. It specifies CSAREAGNTE. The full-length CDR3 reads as CSAREAGNTEAFF.

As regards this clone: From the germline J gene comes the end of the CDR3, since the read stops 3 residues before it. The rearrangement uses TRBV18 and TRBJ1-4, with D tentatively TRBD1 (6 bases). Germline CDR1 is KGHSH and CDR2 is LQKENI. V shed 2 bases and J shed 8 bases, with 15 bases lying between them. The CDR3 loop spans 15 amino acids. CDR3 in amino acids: CASSPWSGEAEKLFF. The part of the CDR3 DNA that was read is TGTGCCAGCTCACCATGGTCAGGGGAGGCAGAAAAA. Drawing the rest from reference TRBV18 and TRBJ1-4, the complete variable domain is NAGVMQNPRHLVRRRGQEARLRCSPMKGHSHVYWYRQLPEEGLKFMVYLQKENIIDESGMPKERFSAEFPKEGPSILRIQQVVRGDSAAYFCASSPWSGEAEKLFFGSGTQLSVL.

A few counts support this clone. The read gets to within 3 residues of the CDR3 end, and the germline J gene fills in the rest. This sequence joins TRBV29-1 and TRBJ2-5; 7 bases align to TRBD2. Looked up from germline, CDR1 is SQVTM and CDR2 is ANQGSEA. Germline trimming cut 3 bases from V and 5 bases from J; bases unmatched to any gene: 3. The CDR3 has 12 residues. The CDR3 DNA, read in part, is TGCAGCGTTGAGGCGGGGGTGGAGACC. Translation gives CSVEAGVET. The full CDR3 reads CSVEAGVETQYF.

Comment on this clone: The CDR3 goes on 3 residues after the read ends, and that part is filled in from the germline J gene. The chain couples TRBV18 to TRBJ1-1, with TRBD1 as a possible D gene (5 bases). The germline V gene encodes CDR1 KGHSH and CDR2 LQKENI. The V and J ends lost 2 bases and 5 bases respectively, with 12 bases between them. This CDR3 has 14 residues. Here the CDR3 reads CASSPTREWTEAFF. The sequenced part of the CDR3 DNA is TGTGCCAGCTCACCAACCAGGGAATGGACTGAA.

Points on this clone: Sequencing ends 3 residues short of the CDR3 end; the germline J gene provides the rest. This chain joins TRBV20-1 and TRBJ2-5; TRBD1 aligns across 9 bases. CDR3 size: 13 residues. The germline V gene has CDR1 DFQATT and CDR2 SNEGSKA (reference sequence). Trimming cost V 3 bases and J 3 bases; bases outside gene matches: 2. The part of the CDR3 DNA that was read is TGCAGTGCTAGCACAGGGGGCGAAGAGACC. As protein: CSASTGGEET. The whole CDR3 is CSASTGGEETQYF.

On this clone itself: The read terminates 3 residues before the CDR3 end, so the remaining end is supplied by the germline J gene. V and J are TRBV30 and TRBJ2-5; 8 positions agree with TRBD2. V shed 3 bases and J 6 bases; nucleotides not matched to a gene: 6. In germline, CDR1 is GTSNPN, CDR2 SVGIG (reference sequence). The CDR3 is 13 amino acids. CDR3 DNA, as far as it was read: TGTGCCTGGAGCCCCGGGGGGGTCAAGACC. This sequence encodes CAWSPGGVKT. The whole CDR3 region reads CAWSPGGVKTQYF.

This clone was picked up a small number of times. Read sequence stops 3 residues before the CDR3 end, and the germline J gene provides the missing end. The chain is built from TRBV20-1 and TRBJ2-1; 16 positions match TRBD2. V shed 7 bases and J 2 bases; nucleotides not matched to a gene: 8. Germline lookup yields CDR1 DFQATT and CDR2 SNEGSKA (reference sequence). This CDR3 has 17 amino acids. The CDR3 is CSDLGLAGGPPYNEQFF. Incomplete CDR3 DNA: TGCAGTGACCTGGGACTAGCGGGGGGGCCGCCCTACAATGAG.

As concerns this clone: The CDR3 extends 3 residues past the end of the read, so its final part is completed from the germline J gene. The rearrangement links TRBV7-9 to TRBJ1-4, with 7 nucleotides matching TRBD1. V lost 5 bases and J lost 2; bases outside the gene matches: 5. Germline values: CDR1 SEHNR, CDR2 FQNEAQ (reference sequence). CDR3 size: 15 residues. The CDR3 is CASSPQTGTNEKLFF. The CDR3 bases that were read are TGTGCCAGCAGCCCCCAGACAGGGACTAATGAAAAA.

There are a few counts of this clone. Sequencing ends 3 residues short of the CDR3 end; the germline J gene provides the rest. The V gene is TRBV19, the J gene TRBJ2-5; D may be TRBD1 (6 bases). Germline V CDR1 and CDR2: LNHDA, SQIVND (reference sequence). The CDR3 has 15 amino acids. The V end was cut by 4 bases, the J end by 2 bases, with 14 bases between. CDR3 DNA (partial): TGTGCCAGTAGTAACAGGCCAGGGGCGCAAGAGACC. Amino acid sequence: CASSNRPGAQET. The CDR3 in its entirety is CASSNRPGAQETQYF. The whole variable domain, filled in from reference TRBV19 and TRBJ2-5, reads DGGITQSPKYLFRKEGQNVTLSCEQNLNHDAMYWYRQDPGQGLRLIYYSQIVNDFQKGDIAEGYSVSREKKESFPLTVTSAQKNPTAFYLCASSNRPGAQETQYFGPGTRLLVL.

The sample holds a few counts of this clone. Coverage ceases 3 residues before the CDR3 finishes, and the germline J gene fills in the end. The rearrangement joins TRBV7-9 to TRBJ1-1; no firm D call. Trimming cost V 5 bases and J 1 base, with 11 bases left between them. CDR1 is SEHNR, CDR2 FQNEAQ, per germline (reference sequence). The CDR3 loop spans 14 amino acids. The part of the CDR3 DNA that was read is TGTGCCAGCAGCCCTCGCGGGGAGAACACTGAA. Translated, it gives CASSPRGENTE. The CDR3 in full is CASSPRGENTEAFF.

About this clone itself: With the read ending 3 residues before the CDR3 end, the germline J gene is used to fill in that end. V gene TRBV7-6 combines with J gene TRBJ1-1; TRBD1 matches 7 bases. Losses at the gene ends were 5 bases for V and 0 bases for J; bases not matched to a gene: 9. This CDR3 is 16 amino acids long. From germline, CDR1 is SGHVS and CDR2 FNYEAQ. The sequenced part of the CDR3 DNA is TGTGCCAGCAGCCCCCTCGGGACAGCCTTGAACACTGAA. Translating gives CASSPLGTALNTE. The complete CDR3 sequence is CASSPLGTALNTEAFF.

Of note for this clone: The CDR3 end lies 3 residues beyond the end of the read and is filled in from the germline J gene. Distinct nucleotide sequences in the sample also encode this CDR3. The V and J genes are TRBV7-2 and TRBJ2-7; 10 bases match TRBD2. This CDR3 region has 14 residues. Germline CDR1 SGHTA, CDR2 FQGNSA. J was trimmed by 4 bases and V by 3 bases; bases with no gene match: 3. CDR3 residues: CASSLASGSYEQYF. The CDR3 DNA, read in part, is TGTGCCAGCAGCTTGGCTAGCGGGAGTTACGAG.

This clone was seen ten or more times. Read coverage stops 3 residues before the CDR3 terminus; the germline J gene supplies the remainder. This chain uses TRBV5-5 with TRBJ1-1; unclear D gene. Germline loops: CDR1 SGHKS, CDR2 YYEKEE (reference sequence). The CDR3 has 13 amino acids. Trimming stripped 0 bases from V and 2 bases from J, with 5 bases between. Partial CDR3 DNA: TGTGCCAGCAGCTTGGATCCTAACACTGAA. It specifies CASSLDPNTE. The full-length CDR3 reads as CASSLDPNTEAFF.

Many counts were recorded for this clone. The part of the CDR3 DNA that was read is TGCGCCAGCAGCGGGACCGGGACAGGGGATCCCTATGGC. This encodes CASSGTGTGDPYG. The whole CDR3 sequence is CASSGTGTGDPYGYTF. The chain joins TRBV5-1 to TRBJ1-2; the match to TRBD1 covers 10 bases. The read is 3 residues too short to cover the CDR3 end, so that end is filled in from the germline J gene. The CDR3 length is 16 residues. Germline CDR1 SGHRS, CDR2 YFSETQ. Trimming took 4 bases from V and 4 from J; bases not matched to a gene: 10.